This TCR beta chain was sequenced for a study of shared clonotypes between healthy human individuals. Broader study findings: Relative to clonotypes present in all four donors, those not shared had lower generation probabilities.

Each donor was a Caucasian adult residing in Nashville, Tennessee. Sequencing was performed with immunoSEQ multiplex PCR; in TCRdb, only in-frame clones are kept and a portion is missing. The sample carries nearly 1 million clones, approximately 76% recorded once. As regards this clone: Its antigen is still unknown.

The TCR was taken from a man aged 18 to 30 in good health. Sequenced: memory CD4+ T cells sorted from blood. Regarding subset: CD45RA-negative fraction.

The CDR3 spells CASSLASGDWDGYTF. DNA for the CDR3: TGTGCCAGCAGCTTAGCTTCGGGGGATTGGGATGGCTACACCTTC. The genes are TRBV7-9 and TRBJ1-2; weak D call: TRBD1 (5 bases). Germline values: CDR1 SEHNR, CDR2 FQNEAQ (reference sequence). This CDR3 region has 15 residues. The germline V and J ends were trimmed by 0 bases and 6 bases, with 14 bases remaining between them.